The source of this TCR beta chain is a study of response to subunit inactivated influenza vaccine (dated by TCRdb to 2017 to 2018). In terms of the full investigation: Deep quantitative profiling of the T cell receptor repertoire was used in the study to follow responses to a trivalent subunit inactivated influenza vaccine. Overall study results and their limits: The authors proposed that each seasonal influenza vaccination may bring in only a limited number of new T cells.

The library was obtained by RT-PCR. The sequencer was an Illumina HiSeq 2500. TCRdb redid the processing of the public reads, applying fastp at Q25 and MiXCR, and retained in-frame beta chains. Every entry covers one CDR3 protein and lists the most common genes and DNA from its rows. The sample profile shows more than 450,000 distinct CDR3 sequences; about 12% of them were found once. The top ten constitute 9.5% to 13% of the sample. Remarks on this clonotype: Its antigen remains unidentified. There are no base qualities to consult, and no much larger clone falls within one base.

The sample in question was PBMCs from blood, obtained on the day of vaccination. The TCR was taken from a man aged 45-65 years who received an inactivated influenza vaccine. Donor details come from another sample of the same person, matched by shared clones.

In nucleotide form, the sequence is TGTGCCAGCTCACCATTCCTCGGGAGCTCCTACAATGAGCAGTTCTTC. Its translation reads: CASSPFLGSSYNEQFF. Recombination connected TRBV18 to TRBJ2-1; the D gene is perhaps TRBD2, on 6 matching bases. Counted from cysteine to phenylalanine, this CDR3 has 16 amino acids. Left in the record is the CDR3 DNA by itself, 48 bases read in frame from the first base. From the germline V gene, CDR1 is KGHSH and CDR2 is LQKENI. The junction shows trimming of 2 bases on V and 0 bases on J, plus 11 bases between the germline ends.